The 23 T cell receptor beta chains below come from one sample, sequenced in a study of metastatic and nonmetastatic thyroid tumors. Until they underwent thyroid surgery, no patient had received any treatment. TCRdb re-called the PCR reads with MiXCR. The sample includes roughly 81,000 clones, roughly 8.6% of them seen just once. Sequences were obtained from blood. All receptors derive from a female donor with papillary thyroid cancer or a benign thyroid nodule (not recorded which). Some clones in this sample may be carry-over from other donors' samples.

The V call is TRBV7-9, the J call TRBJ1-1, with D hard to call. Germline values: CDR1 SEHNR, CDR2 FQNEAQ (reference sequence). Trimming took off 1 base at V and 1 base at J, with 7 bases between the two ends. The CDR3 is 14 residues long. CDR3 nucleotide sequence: TGTGCCAGCAGCTTAGGCGGGCCGAACACTGAAGCTTTCTTT. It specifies CASSLGGPNTEAFF. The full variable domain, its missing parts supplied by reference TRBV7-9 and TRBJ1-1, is DTGVSQNPRHKITKRGQNVTFRCDPISEHNRLYWYRQTLGQGPEFLTYFQNEAQLEKSRLLSDRFSAERPKGSFSTLEIQRTEQGDSAMYLCASSLGGPNTEAFFGQGTRLTVV.

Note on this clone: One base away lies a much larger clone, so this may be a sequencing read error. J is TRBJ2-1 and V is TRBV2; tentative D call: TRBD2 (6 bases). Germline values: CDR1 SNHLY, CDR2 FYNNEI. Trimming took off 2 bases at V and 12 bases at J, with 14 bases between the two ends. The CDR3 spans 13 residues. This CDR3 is CASSELNGGRQFF. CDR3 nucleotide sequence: TGTGCCAGCAGTGAATTAAACGGGGGTCGGCAGTTCTTC.

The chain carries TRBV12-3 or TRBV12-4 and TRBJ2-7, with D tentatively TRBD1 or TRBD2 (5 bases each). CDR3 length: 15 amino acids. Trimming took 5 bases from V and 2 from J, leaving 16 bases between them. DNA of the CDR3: TGTGCCAGCAGTCCAACGGGACCGGTGGCCTACGAGCAGTACTTC. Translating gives CASSPTGPVAYEQYF.

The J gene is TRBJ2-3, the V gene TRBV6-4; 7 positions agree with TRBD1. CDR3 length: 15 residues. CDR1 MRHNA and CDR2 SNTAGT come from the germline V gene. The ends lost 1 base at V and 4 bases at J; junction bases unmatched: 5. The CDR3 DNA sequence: TGTGCCAGCAGTGACTACGCAGGGGGAGCAGATACGCAGTATTTT. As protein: CASSDYAGGADTQYF.

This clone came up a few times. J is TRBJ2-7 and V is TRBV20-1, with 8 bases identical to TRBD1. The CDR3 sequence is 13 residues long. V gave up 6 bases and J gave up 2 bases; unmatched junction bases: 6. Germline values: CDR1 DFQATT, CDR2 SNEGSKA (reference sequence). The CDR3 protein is CSATDRETYEQYF. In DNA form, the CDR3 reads TGCAGTGCCACGGACAGGGAAACCTACGAGCAGTACTTC.

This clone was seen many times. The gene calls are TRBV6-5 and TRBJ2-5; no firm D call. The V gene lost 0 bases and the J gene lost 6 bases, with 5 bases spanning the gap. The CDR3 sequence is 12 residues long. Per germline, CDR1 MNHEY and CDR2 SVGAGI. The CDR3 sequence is CASSYSNKTQYF. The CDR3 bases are TGTGCCAGCAGTTACTCGAATAAGACCCAGTACTTC.

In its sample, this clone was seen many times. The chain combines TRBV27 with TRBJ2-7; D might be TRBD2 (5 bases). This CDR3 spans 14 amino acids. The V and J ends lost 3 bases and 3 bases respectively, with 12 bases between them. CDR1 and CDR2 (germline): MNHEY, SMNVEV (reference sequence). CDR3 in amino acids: CASSFSQRLYEQYF. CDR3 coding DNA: TGTGCCAGCAGTTTCAGCCAGCGGCTCTACGAGCAGTACTTC.

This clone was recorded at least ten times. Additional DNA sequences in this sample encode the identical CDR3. CDR3 DNA: TGCGCCAGCAGCTTGGACGGGGGGGCCACTGAAGCTTTCTTT. This sequence encodes CASSLDGGATEAFF. This sequence joins TRBV5-1 and TRBJ1-1; maybe TRBD1 (6 bases). The CDR3 runs to 14 residues. V lost 0 bases, J lost 4 bases, and 10 bases lay in between. Germline values: CDR1 SGHRS, CDR2 YFSETQ.

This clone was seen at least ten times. The CDR3 nucleotides read TGTGCCTGGACCTACAGTTCCTCTGGAAACACCATATATTTT. It yields the protein CAWTYSSSGNTIYF. The chain carries TRBV30 and TRBJ1-3; no reliable D call. V shed 4 bases and J shed 0 bases, with 10 bases lying between them. CDR3 length: 14 residues. In germline, CDR1 is GTSNPN, CDR2 SVGIG (reference sequence). The full variable domain, its missing parts supplied by reference TRBV30 and TRBJ1-3, is SQTIHQWPATLVQPVGSPLSLECTVEGTSNPNLYWYRQAAGRGLQLLFYSVGIGQISSEVPQNLSASRPQDRQFILSSKKLLLSDSGFYLCAWTYSSSGNTIYFGEGSWLTVV.

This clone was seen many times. The CDR3, as DNA: TGTGCCATCAGTGAGCCGGACAGGGGGGGAGAGACCCAGTACTTC. Translation gives CAISEPDRGGETQYF. This chain connects TRBV10-3 to TRBJ2-5, with TRBD1 identical over 10 bases. Germline V gives CDR1 ENHRY, CDR2 SYGVKD. With V trimmed by 2 bases and J by 4 bases, 4 bases remained unmatched. The CDR3 extends over 15 amino acids.

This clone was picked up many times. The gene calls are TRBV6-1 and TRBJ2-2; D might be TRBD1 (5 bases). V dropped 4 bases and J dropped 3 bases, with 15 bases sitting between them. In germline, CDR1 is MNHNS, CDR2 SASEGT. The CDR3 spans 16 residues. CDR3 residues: CASSGVQGAYTGELFF. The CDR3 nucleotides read TGTGCCAGCAGTGGGGTTCAGGGCGCTTACACCGGGGAGCTGTTTTTT.

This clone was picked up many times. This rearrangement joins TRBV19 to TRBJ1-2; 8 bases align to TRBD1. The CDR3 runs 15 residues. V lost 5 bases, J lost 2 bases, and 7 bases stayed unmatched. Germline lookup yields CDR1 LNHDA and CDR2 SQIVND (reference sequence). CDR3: CASSAPDRANYGYTF. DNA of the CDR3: TGTGCCAGTAGTGCACCGGACAGGGCGAACTATGGCTACACCTTC. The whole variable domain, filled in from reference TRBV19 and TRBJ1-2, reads DGGITQSPKYLFRKEGQNVTLSCEQNLNHDAMYWYRQDPGQGLRLIYYSQIVNDFQKGDIAEGYSVSREKKESFPLTVTSAQKNPTAFYLCASSAPDRANYGYTFGSGTRLTVV.

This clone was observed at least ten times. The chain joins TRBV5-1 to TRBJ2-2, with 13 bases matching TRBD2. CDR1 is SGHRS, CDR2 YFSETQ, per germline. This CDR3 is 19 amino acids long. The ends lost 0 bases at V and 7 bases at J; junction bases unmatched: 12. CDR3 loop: CASSLAEALAGGPGGELFF. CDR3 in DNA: TGCGCCAGCAGCTTGGCCGAGGCACTAGCGGGGGGGCCCGGCGGGGAGCTGTTTTTT.

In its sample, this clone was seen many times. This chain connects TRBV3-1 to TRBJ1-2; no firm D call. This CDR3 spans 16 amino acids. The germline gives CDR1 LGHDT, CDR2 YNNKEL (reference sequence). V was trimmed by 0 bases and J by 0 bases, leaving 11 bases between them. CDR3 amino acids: CASSQDLGVTNYGYTF. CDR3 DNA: TGTGCCAGCAGCCAAGATCTGGGAGTCACTAACTATGGCTACACCTTC. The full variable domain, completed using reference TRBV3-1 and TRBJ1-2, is DTAVSQTPKYLVTQMGNDKSIKCEQNLGHDTMYWYKQDSKKFLKIMFSYNNKELIINETVPNRFSPKSPDKAHLNLHINSLELGDSAVYFCASSQDLGVTNYGYTFGSGTRLTVV.

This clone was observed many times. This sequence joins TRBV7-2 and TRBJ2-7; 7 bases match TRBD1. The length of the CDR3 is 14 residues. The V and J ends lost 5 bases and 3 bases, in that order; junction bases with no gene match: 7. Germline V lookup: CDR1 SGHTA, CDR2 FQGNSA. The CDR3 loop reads CASSTDRLLYEQYF. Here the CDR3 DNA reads TGTGCCAGCAGCACGGACAGGCTACTCTACGAGCAGTACTTC.

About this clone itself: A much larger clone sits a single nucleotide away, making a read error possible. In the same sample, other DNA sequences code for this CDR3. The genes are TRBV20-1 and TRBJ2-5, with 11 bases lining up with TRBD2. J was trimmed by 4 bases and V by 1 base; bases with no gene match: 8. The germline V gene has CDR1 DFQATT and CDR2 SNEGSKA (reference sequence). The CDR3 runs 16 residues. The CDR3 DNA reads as TGCAGTGCTAGAGCCATCGGACTAGCGGGTATAGAGACCCAGTACTTC. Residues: CSARAIGLAGIETQYF.

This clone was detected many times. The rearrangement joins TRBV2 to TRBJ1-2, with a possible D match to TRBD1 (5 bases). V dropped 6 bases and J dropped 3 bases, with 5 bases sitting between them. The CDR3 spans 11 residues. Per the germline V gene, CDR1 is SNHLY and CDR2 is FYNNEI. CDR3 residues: CASSRDYGYTF. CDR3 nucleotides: TGTGCCAGCAGCAGGGACTATGGCTACACCTTC.

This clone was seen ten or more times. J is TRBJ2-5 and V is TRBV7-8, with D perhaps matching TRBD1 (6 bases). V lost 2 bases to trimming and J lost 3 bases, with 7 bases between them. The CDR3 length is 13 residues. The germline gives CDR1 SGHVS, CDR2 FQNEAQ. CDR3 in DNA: TGTGCCAGCAGCTTACACAGGGAAGAGACCCAGTACTTC. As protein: CASSLHREETQYF.

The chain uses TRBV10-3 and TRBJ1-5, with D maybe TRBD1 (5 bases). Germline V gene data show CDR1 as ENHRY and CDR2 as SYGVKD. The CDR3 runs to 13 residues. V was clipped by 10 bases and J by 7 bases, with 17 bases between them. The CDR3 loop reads CATTADKLQPQHF. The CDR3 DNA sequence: TGTGCCACAACAGCGGACAAACTCCAGCCCCAGCATTTT.

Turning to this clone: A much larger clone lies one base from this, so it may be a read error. The CDR3: CASSRTGQEALF. The CDR3 nucleotides read TGTGCCAGCAGCCGGACAGGACAGGAAGCTTTATTT. The V call is TRBV7-9, the J call TRBJ1-1; TRBD1 aligns across 7 bases. This CDR3 spans 12 amino acids. Germline CDR1 and CDR2: SEHNR and FQNEAQ (reference sequence).

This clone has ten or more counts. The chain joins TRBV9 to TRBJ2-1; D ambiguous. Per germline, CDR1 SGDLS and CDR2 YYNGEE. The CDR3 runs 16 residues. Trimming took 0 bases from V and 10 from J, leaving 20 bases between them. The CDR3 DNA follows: TGTGCCAGCAGCGTAGTAGGCACCGGAACGATTACAGAGCAGTTCTTC. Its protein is CASSVVGTGTITEQFF.

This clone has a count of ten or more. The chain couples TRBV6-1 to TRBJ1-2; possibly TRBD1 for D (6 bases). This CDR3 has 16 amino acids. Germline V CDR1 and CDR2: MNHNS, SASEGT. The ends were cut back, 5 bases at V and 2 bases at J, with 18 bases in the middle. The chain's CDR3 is CASSLKLDSLNYGYTF. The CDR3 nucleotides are TGTGCCAGCAGTCTCAAACTGGACAGCCTAAACTATGGCTACACCTTC.

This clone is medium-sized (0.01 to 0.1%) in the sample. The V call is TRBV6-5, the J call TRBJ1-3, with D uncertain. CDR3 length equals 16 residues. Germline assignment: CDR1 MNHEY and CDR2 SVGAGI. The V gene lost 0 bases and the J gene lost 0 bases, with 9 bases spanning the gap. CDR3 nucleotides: TGTGCCAGCAGTTACTCGGGCCGGGGCTCTGGAAACACCATATATTTT. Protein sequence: CASSYSGRGSGNTIYF.